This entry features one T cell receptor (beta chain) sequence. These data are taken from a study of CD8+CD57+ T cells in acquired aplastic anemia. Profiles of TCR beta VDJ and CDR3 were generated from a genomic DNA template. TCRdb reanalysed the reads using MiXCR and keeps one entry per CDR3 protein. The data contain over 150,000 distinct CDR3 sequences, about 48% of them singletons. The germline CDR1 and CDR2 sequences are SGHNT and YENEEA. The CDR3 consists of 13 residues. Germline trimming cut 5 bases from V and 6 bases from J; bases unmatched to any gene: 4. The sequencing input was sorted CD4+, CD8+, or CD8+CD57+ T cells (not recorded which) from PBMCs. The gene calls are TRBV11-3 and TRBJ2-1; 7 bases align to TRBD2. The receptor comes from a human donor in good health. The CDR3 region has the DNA TGTGCCAGCAGCCCATCGGGGGGCAATGAGCAGTTCTTC. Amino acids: CASSPSGGNEQFF.